This entry is about one T cell receptor (beta chain). The data were obtained in a study of T cell changes during pregnancy in multiple sclerosis. The CDR3 has 15 residues. Trimming removed 2 bases from V and 5 bases from J; junction bases left unmatched: 7. Germline CDR1 MDHEN, CDR2 SYDVKM. Here immunoSEQ multiplex PCR was the method, and the copy in TCRdb shows in-frame clones only, minus some. The sample carries about 70,000 clones, around 94% recorded once. This clonotype originated in a female donor with multiple sclerosis, enrolled in a pregnancy study. The material sequenced was peripheral blood, taken in the third trimester of pregnancy. The chain employs TRBV28 and TRBJ2-5; TRBD2 agrees at 8 bases. The CDR3 DNA sequence: TGTGCCAGCAGTTTAGGGGGACTAGGTTGGGAGACCCAGTACTTC. It codes for CASSLGGLGWETQYF.